This note documents a single T cell receptor (beta chain) sequence. This record belongs to a study of T cells after somatic rescue of genetic block. Germline V gene lookup returns CDR1 MNHEY and CDR2 SVGAGI. The J segment lost 2 bases and the V segment lost 6 bases, leaving 5 bases of the junction unmatched. CDR3 size: 14 residues. The table came from immunoSEQ multiplex PCR; TCRdb's copy has only in-frame clones and leaves some out. The sample carries tens of thousands of clones, roughly 96% recorded once. The V call is TRBV6-5, the J call TRBJ2-3; 7 nucleotides line up with TRBD2. Sequenced sample: peripheral blood mononuclear cells (PBMCs). This sequence was found in a child in the first two years of life. This chain's CDR3 is CASSQGLFTDTQYF. The CDR3 bases are TGTGCCAGCAGCCAGGGACTATTCACAGATACGCAGTATTTT.